One sample yielded the 32 T cell receptor beta chains listed below, sequenced in a study of control samples from healthy donors and cancer patients. Libraries were prepared by immunoSEQ multiplex PCR; TCRdb keeps only in-frame clonotypes and omits some of them. The sample records about 13,000 clones, approximately 80% being singletons. The sample comprised formalin-fixed, paraffin-embedded tissue. The receptors derive from a male donor with melanoma.

The chain joins TRBV6-5 to TRBJ1-4; D gene unclear. Germline CDR1 and CDR2: MNHEY and SVGAGI. V lost 5 bases, J lost 3 bases, and 13 bases lay in between. The length of the CDR3 is 15 residues. DNA of the CDR3: TGTGCCAGCAGTCGCGGGAGATCTCCTAATGAAAAACTGTTTTTT. Translation: CASSRGRSPNEKLFF.

The chain carries TRBV7-9 and TRBJ1-1; D not certain. CDR1 is SEHNR, CDR2 FQNEAQ, per germline (reference sequence). V was trimmed by 3 bases and J by 5 bases, leaving 7 bases between them. This CDR3 is built from 12 residues. CDR3 sequence: CASSFGVTEAFF. DNA of the CDR3: TGTGCCAGCAGCTTTGGGGTTACTGAAGCTTTCTTT.

The chain links TRBV5-1 to TRBJ2-7; TRBD1 might be the D (5 bases). The germline V and J ends were trimmed by 2 bases and 0 bases, with 9 bases remaining between them. This CDR3 is built from 14 residues. The germline gives CDR1 SGHRS, CDR2 YFSETQ. The chain's CDR3 is CASSLAGNSYEQYF. The CDR3 DNA sequence: TGCGCCAGCAGCTTAGCAGGGAACTCCTACGAGCAGTACTTC.

The CDR3 here is CASSPFGIRGGTDTQYF. In DNA, the CDR3 is TGTGCCAGCAGCCCTTTCGGGATTAGGGGAGGAACAGATACGCAGTATTTT. This chain uses TRBV7-9 with TRBJ2-3; TRBD2 is a possible D gene (6 bases). This CDR3 contains 17 residues. Germline values: CDR1 SEHNR, CDR2 FQNEAQ (reference sequence). V was cut by 5 bases and J by 3 bases, with 21 bases left in between.

The chain joins TRBV4-3 to TRBJ1-4; weak D call: TRBD1 (5 bases). The ends were cut back, 0 bases at V and 2 bases at J, with 10 bases in the middle. This CDR3 comprises 16 residues. CDR1 is LGHNA, CDR2 YSLEER, per germline. In DNA form, the CDR3 reads TGCGCCAGCAGCCAAGATCTGGGGGTCACTAATGAAAAACTGTTTTTT. It translates to CASSQDLGVTNEKLFF.

Points on this clone: This may be a read error, as it is one base from a much larger clone. V is TRBV7-7 and J is TRBJ1-4; 7 bases are a match to TRBD1. Trimming cost V 1 base and J 3 bases; bases outside gene matches: 17. The CDR3 is 20 amino acids. Germline-derived CDR1 and CDR2 are SSHAT and FNYEAQ (reference sequence). The CDR3 sequence is CASSLGADRDFFGANEKLFF. The CDR3 nucleotides read TGTGCCAGCAGCTTAGGGGCCGACAGGGATTTCTTCGGTGCTAATGAAAAACTGTTTTTT.

In this sample, this clone turned up once. V and J are TRBV10-3 and TRBJ2-3, with TRBD1 matching 7 bases. CDR1 and CDR2 from the germline V gene are ENHRY and SYGVKD. This CDR3 is built from 14 residues. The trim removed 6 bases at V and 1 base at J, leaving 4 bases unmatched. CDR3 bases: TGTGCCATCAGGGAAGGGACAGGCACAGATACGCAGTATTTT. It yields the protein CAIREGTGTDTQYF.

The chain employs TRBV4-1 and TRBJ2-7; the D call may be TRBD1 or TRBD2 (5 bases each). This CDR3 region has 17 residues. Germline-derived CDR1 and CDR2 are MGHRA and YSYEKL. V was trimmed by 3 bases and J by 7 bases, leaving 25 bases between them. The CDR3 nucleotides read TGCGCCAGCAGCCAGGAGACCTCCGGGACCTCCGCCAAGGAGCAGTACTTC. Its translation: CASSQETSGTSAKEQYF.

This chain links TRBV7-2 with TRBJ1-6; 7 bases are a match to TRBD1. Germline CDR1 reads SGHTA; CDR2 reads FQGNSA. Trimming removed 4 bases from V and 16 bases from J; junction bases left unmatched: 7. The CDR3 loop spans 12 amino acids. CDR3 bases: TGTGCCAGCAGCTCCGGGGGACAGTTTCTCCACTTT. Its protein is CASSSGGQFLHF.

V usage is TRBV2 and J usage is TRBJ1-2; D is possibly TRBD1 (6 bases). V lost 3 bases, J lost 5 bases, and 10 bases lay in between. The CDR3 has 13 residues. Germline-derived CDR1 and CDR2 are SNHLY and FYNNEI. Here the CDR3 reads CASSDRGGYGYTF. CDR3 nucleotides: TGTGCCAGCAGTGACCGAGGGGGGTATGGCTACACCTTC.

The chain's CDR3 is CASGGQGYEQYF. In nucleotides, the CDR3 is TGTGCTAGTGGAGGACAGGGCTACGAGCAGTACTTC. The rearrangement uses TRBV12-5 and TRBJ2-7; 8 bases fit TRBD1. The CDR3 sequence is 12 residues long. The trim removed 6 bases at V and 3 bases at J, leaving 1 base unmatched. Germline V gives CDR1 LGHNT, CDR2 FRNRAP. The entire variable domain, with the rest obtained from reference TRBV12-5 and TRBJ2-7, is as follows: DARVTQTPRHKVTEMGQEVTMRCQPILGHNTVFWYRQTMMQGLELLAYFRNRAPLDDSGMPKDRFSAEMPDATLATLKIQPSEPRDSAVYFCASGGQGYEQYFGPGTRLTVT.

V and J are TRBV2 and TRBJ2-7, with TRBD2 matching over 7 bases. This CDR3 is 16 amino acids long. Germline values: CDR1 SNHLY, CDR2 FYNNEI. With 6 bases clipped from V and 1 base from J, the junction kept 12 bases outside the gene matches. The CDR3 DNA follows: TGTGCCAGCAGGAAGGACCTGGCTAGCGGTTCCTACGAGCAGTACTTC. This sequence encodes CASRKDLASGSYEQYF.

V gene TRBV19 combines with J gene TRBJ2-1; D is ambiguous. The germline V gene encodes CDR1 LNHDA and CDR2 SQIVND (reference sequence). The V gene lost 1 base and the J gene lost 6 bases, with 7 bases spanning the gap. CDR3 length: 13 residues. CDR3 bases: TGTGCCAGTAGTATAGGGAACAGCAATGAGCAGTTCTTC. Encoded protein: CASSIGNSNEQFF.

The chain combines TRBV14 with TRBJ1-6, with D unclear. The ends were cut back, 0 bases at V and 11 bases at J, with 8 bases in the middle. CDR3 length: 13 residues. Germline lookup yields CDR1 SGHDN and CDR2 FVKESK. CDR3 in DNA: TGTGCCAGCAGCCAAGATCTGGTAACACCCCTCCACTTT. Encoded protein: CASSQDLVTPLHF.

This chain links TRBV5-1 with TRBJ2-5; TRBD1 matches 8 bases. With 4 bases clipped from V and 5 bases from J, the junction kept 4 bases outside the gene matches. The CDR3 spans 13 residues. Germline V gene sequence: CDR1 SGHRS, CDR2 YFSETQ. The CDR3 region is CASSPQGAETQYF. DNA for the CDR3: TGCGCCAGCAGCCCCCAGGGGGCCGAGACCCAGTACTTC.

This chain connects TRBV7-6 to TRBJ1-1; tentatively, D is TRBD1 (5 bases). The CDR3 spans 14 residues. V lost 5 bases and J 2 bases, leaving 12 bases between the germline ends. Germline CDR1 SGHVS, CDR2 FNYEAQ. The chain's CDR3 is CASSQGHQNTEAFF. In DNA form, the CDR3 reads TGTGCCAGCAGCCAAGGACACCAAAACACTGAAGCTTTCTTT.

The chain uses TRBV3-1 (or the pseudogene TRBV3-2) and TRBJ1-1, with D possibly matching TRBD1 (6 bases). The germline V and J ends were trimmed by 6 bases and 5 bases, with 10 bases remaining between them. The germline V gene encodes CDR1 LGHDT and CDR2 YNNKEL (reference sequence). This CDR3 region has 12 residues. The CDR3: CASRRTGTEAFF. CDR3 DNA sequence: TGTGCCAGCAGACGAACAGGGACTGAAGCTTTCTTT.

The chain uses TRBV5-4 and TRBJ2-5, with 9 nucleotides matching TRBD2. Trimming removed 6 bases from V and 4 bases from J; junction bases left unmatched: 10. Germline CDR1 and CDR2: SGHNT and YYREEE (reference sequence). The CDR3 covers 15 residues. CDR3 sequence (DNA): TGTGCCAGCAAACTAGCGGGCGGGCAGTCAGAGACCCAGTACTTC. Translating gives CASKLAGGQSETQYF.

J is TRBJ2-6 and V is TRBV3-1 (or the pseudogene TRBV3-2); D ambiguous. The CDR3 runs to 15 residues. Trimming took 1 base from V and 0 from J, leaving 4 bases between them. The V gene's germline CDR1 is LGHDT and CDR2 YNNKEL (reference sequence). Here the CDR3 DNA reads TGTGCCAGCAGCCAAGTCCTCTCTGGGGCCAACGTCCTGACTTTC. It codes for CASSQVLSGANVLTF.

This chain connects TRBV7-2 to TRBJ1-2; 11 positions agree with TRBD1. The V gene end was trimmed by 0 bases and the J gene end by 8 bases; junction bases not matched to a gene: 14. The CDR3 totals 18 residues. Germline loops: CDR1 SGHTA, CDR2 FQGNSA. This CDR3 reads CASSLAGNRGTGGRGYTF. In DNA, the CDR3 is TGTGCCAGCAGCTTAGCAGGAAATCGGGGGACAGGGGGTAGGGGCTACACCTTC. The variable domain in full, with the rest retrieved from reference TRBV7-2 and TRBJ1-2, is GAGVSQSPSNKVTEKGKDVELRCDPISGHTALYWYRQSLGQGLEFLIYFQGNSAPDKSGLPSDRFSAERTGGSVSTLTIQRTQQEDSAVYLCASSLAGNRGTGGRGYTFGSGTRLTVV.

This chain connects TRBV3-1 (or the pseudogene TRBV3-2) to TRBJ1-1; possibly TRBD1 for D (5 bases). The V gene's germline CDR1 is LGHDT and CDR2 YNNKEL (reference sequence). The CDR3 runs 14 residues. V gave up 2 bases and J gave up 4 bases, with 11 bases separating them. In DNA form, the CDR3 reads TGTGCCAGCAGCCAAAAGGGACGGGGCACTGAAGCTTTCTTT. Amino acid sequence: CASSQKGRGTEAFF.

The chain has TRBV7-8 and TRBJ2-1; D possibly corresponds to TRBD2 (6 bases). Per the germline V gene, CDR1 is SGHVS and CDR2 is FQNEAQ. V lost 2 bases, J lost 12 bases, and 26 bases lay in between. The CDR3 spans 17 residues. CDR3 sequence reads: CASSLRNPGTSQGRQFF. CDR3 in DNA: TGTGCCAGCAGCTTACGAAACCCCGGGACTTCTCAAGGTCGGCAGTTCTTC.

The chain recombines TRBV28 with TRBJ2-3; 7 bases fit TRBD1. In germline, CDR1 is MDHEN, CDR2 SYDVKM. The ends lost 2 bases at V and 7 bases at J; junction bases unmatched: 3. The CDR3 covers 13 residues. CDR3 DNA: TGTGCCAGCAGTTTAAGGGGGCGAAATACGCAGTATTTT. Amino acid sequence: CASSLRGRNTQYF.

V gene TRBV11-1 combines with J gene TRBJ2-1; D might be TRBD2 (5 bases). V lost 2 bases to trimming and J lost 7 bases, with 9 bases between them. The CDR3 has 13 amino acids. Germline values: CDR1 SGHAT, CDR2 FQDESV (reference sequence). The DNA for the CDR3 is TGTGCCAGCAGCTTAACGGGGATAAATGAGCAGTTCTTC. Its protein is CASSLTGINEQFF.

The chain carries TRBV7-8 and TRBJ1-1; D is possibly TRBD1 (5 bases). Per germline, CDR1 SGHVS and CDR2 FQNEAQ. CDR3 size: 15 residues. V was cut by 4 bases and J by 5 bases, with 17 bases left in between. The CDR3 bases are TGTGCCAGCAGCTCAACGGTGGGGGAGTGGACTGAAGCTTTCTTT. It codes for CASSSTVGEWTEAFF.

The chain recombines TRBV29-1 with TRBJ1-3; 7 bases line up with TRBD1. This CDR3 is 15 amino acids long. The V and J ends lost 6 bases and 4 bases, in that order; junction bases with no gene match: 12. Looked up from germline, CDR1 is SQVTM and CDR2 is ANQGSEA. CDR3 in DNA: TGCAGCGTGGAGACAGGGAGAGAAGTAGGAAACACCATATATTTT. It translates to CSVETGREVGNTIYF. The full variable domain, its missing parts supplied by reference TRBV29-1 and TRBJ1-3, is SAVISQKPSRDICQRGTSLTIQCQVDSQVTMMFWYRQQPGQSLTLIATANQGSEATYESGFVIDKFPISRPNLTFSTLTVSNMSPEDSSIYLCSVETGREVGNTIYFGEGSWLTVV.

V is TRBV11-2 and J is TRBJ2-5; TRBD2 is a possible D gene (6 bases). V was cut by 3 bases and J by 5 bases, with 10 bases left in between. This CDR3 contains 13 residues. Per germline, CDR1 SGHAT and CDR2 FQNNGV. CDR3 nucleotides: TGTGCCAGCAGCTTGCGGGGCCCGGAGACCCAGTACTTC. As protein: CASSLRGPETQYF.

This clone was seen only once. This chain links TRBV5-1 with TRBJ1-1, with TRBD1 as a possible D gene (6 bases). Trimming shortened V by 3 bases and J by 4 bases, and 16 bases separated the two germline ends. The CDR3 runs to 15 residues. Germline values: CDR1 SGHRS, CDR2 YFSETQ. In DNA form, the CDR3 reads TGCGCCAGCAGCTCTGGAGCAGGGGTAGTCACTGAAGCTTTCTTT. This sequence encodes CASSSGAGVVTEAFF.

The CDR3: CASSHGGGEGETQYF. As DNA, the CDR3 is TGTGCCAGCAGCCACGGCGGGGGAGAGGGAGAGACCCAGTACTTC. This chain uses TRBV4-2 with TRBJ2-5, with TRBD2 matching 7 bases. This CDR3 contains 15 residues. Germline lookup yields CDR1 LGHNA and CDR2 YNFKEQ. V lost 3 bases, J lost 4 bases, and 8 bases stayed unmatched.

This chain's CDR3 is CASSYRRVSGGTDTQYF. CDR3 in DNA: TGTGCCAGCAGTTACCGTCGCGTCTCGGGGGGCACAGATACGCAGTATTTT. The V call is TRBV6-2 or TRBV6-3, the J call TRBJ2-3, with a weak D call TRBD2 (6 bases). This CDR3 region has 17 residues. The V end lost 2 bases, the J end lost 1 base, and 16 bases lay between the germline ends. Germline loops: CDR1 MNHEY, CDR2 SVGEGT.

This chain uses TRBV9 with TRBJ1-6; D is ambiguous. The CDR3 spans 14 residues. V dropped 0 bases and J dropped 5 bases, with 6 bases sitting between them. CDR1 is SGDLS and CDR2 is YYNGEE in the germline V gene. CDR3 loop: CASSVGADNSPLHF. The CDR3 DNA reads TGTGCCAGCAGCGTAGGGGCCGATAATTCACCCCTCCACTTT.

The chain has TRBV2 and TRBJ1-2, with D perhaps matching TRBD1 (5 bases). Germline V gives CDR1 SNHLY, CDR2 FYNNEI. V shed 3 bases and J shed 2 bases, with 10 bases lying between them. CDR3 size: 14 residues. Written as DNA, the CDR3 is TGTGCCAGCAGTGACAGGAAGGGGAACTATGGCTACACCTTC. Translating it yields CASSDRKGNYGYTF.